Included here is one T cell receptor beta chain sequence, with context. What it binds is not known. The data were obtained in a study of cytotoxic CD8 clonotypes in ibrutinib-treated CLL. Study-level findings and limits: Public clonotypes showed up rarely, and on treatment they shrank or held steady. Progressing patients had sampling times that differed from those of sustained-remission patients. Clonality at baseline surpassed age-matched healthy donors and tracked circulating CD8+ T-cell counts.

Data came from immunoSEQ multiplex PCR; TCRdb stores just in-frame clones and leaves some out. The table records 130,000 to 150,000 clones, roughly three quarters of them present only once. CDR3 length equals 12 residues. The V gene's germline CDR1 is LGHNA and CDR2 YSLEER. Trimming left V 0 bases short and J 15 bases short, with 12 bases between. Specimen: PBMCs, collected after 12 months of ibrutinib treatment. The genes are TRBV4-3 and TRBJ2-1; unclear D gene. This TCR derives from a human donor with chronic lymphocytic leukemia. DNA for the CDR3: TGCGCCAGCAGCCAAGAGCAGGTGAGTGCGTTCTTC. Translating gives CASSQEQVSAFF.